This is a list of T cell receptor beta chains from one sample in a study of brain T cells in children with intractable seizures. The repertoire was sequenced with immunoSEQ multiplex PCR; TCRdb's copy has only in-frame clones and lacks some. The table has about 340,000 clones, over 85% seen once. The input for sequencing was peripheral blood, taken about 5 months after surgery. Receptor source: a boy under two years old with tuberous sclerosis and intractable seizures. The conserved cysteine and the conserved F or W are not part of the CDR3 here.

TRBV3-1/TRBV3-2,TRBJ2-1,ASSQPLRLAGGENEQF
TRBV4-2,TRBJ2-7,ASSQRGGQYEQY
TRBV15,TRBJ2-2,ATSRVTAENTGELF
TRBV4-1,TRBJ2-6,ASSQVTGPGANVLT
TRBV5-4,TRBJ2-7,ASSFPELAGEQY
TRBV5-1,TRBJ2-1,ASSEVRGARDSYNEQF
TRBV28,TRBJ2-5,ASSPRTKSQETQY
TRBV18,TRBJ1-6,ASSPLGGAVNSPLH
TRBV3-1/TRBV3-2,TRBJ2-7,ASSTGTSGSYEQY
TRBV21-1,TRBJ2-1,ASSQSGRRWVYNEQF
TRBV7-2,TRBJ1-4,ASSPAGNVNEKLF
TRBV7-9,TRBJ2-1,ASSPAGLAGNEQF
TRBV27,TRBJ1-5,ASRGQVSGAQH
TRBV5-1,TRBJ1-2,ASSLATNRGYGYT
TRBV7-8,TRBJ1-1,ASTPGTGYMNTEAF
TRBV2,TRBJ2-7,ASPQRPEQRGWEQY
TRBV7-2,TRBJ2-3,ASSLGGTQY
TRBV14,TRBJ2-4,ASSQEIGPLGAKNIQY
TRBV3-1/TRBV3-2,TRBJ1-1,ASSPQPGQNTEAF
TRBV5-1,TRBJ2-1,ASSRGANNEQF
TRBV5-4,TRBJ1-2,ASSRPGTGAGYT
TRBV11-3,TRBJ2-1,ASSFSGGARNEQF
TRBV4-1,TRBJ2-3,ASSQDVDAGVTDTQY
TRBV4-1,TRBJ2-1,ASSLGPNEQF
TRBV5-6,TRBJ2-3,ASSWTASTDTQY
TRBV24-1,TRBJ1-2,ATSDLVGYT
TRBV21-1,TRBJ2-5,ASSPLKTQY
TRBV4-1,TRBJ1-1,ASSQGRRKLTMNTEAF
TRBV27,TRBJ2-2,ASMNLEGGFNTGELF
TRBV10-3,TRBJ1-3,GGRPTTAGNTIY
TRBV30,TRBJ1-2,AWRLENGYGYT
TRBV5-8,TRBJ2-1,ASRQTYGVAPARGYNEQF
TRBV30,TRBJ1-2,AWSAGAFYGYT
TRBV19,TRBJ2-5,ASSIDNELAGETQY
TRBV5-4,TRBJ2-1,ASSLYGSYNEQF
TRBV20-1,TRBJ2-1,SARIGNEQF
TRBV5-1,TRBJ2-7,ASSSGTGPYEQY
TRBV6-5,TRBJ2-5,ASRRDRSPQETQY
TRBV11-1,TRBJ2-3,ASSPGTATDTQY
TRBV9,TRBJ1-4,ASSGGGTAFSTNEKLF
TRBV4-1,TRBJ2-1,ASSQEPTMSSYNEQF
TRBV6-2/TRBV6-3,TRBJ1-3,ASSYLRPYSGNTIY
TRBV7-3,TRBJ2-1,ASSPRAGTSGSSWEQF
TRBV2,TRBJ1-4,ASSEQGPHEKLF
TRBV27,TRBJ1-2,ASSWDISYGYT
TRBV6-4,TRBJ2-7,ASSSPRSSYEQY
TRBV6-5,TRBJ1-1,ASSSFAEAF
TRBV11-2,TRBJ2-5,ASSLGTGYQETQY
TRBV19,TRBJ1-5,ASSIFEGRNQPQH
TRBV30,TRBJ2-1,AWSYRGPQQF
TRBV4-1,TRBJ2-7,ASSQDAGISYEQY